The present entry profiles one T cell receptor beta chain with its context. Its antigen is currently not known. No much larger clone is present one base from it, and per-base qualities are unavailable. The germline V gene encodes CDR1 MGHRA and CDR2 YSYEKL. From the cysteine through the phenylalanine, the CDR3 covers 14 amino acids. The read is trimmed to its CDR3 DNA, 42 bases read in frame from base 1. V and J lose 4 bases and 8 bases, and a span of 17 bases separates them. The record originates from a study of CD8+ T cells in alopecia areata (dated by TCRdb to the late 2010s). About the study as a whole: In both human patients and the C3H/HeJ mouse model, the study applied high-throughput TCRbeta sequencing to look at T cell clonal expansion in alopecia areata. In humans, TCRbeta sequencing was performed on scalp tissue and on sorted CD4+ and CD8+ peripheral blood T cells from healthy controls and from patients with patchy or totalis/universalis alopecia areata. RNA was obtained with the PAXgene miRNA kit for fixed scalp, the miRNeasy kit for PBMCs, and the RNeasy kit for mouse skin. Clonality in the scalp was compared among normal scalp (n=4), patchy alopecia areata scalp (n=8), and alopecia totalis/universalis scalp (n=8). TCRbeta CDR3 regions were amplified by immunoSEQ multiplex PCR with 35 Vbeta forward and 13 Jbeta reverse primers. What the work shows at the level of the full study, not this receptor alone: TCR sequences shared between patients were less clear than in mice, possibly partly because of HLA diversity in the patient population. Unlike mouse skin, which is dominated by gammadelta T cells, normal human skin has resident alphabeta T cells that are also sequenced, and this complicates analysis of the scalp TCR repertoire. Lesional scalp, especially in alopecia totalis/universalis, showed higher clonality and more expanded CD8+ clones than normal scalp, suggesting antigenic drive.

PBMCs were separated by density centrifugation and stained for CD3, CD4 and CD8, after which CD4+ and CD8+ T cells were sorted on a FACSAria. Scalp biopsies and blood samples were provided by unaffected controls. The protocol used for the library was the immunoSEQ multiplex PCR assay. RNA was extracted from all samples and reverse transcribed into cDNA, which served as template for TCR sequencing. SuperScript III was used to make first-strand cDNA, primed with a 2:1 mix of oligo-dT and random hexamers. Amplification bias was assessed with a synthetic immune receptor repertoire, and residual bias was removed computationally. The paper's data handling went like this. Raw reads were preprocessed to remove errors, and CDR3 was defined by IMGT conventions from the conserved cysteine to phenylalanine. Clonality was computed by normalizing Shannon entropy by log2 of the number of productive unique TCRs and subtracting the result from 1. Scalp TCRbeta sequences were cross-referenced with sorted blood CD4 and CD8 repertoires so that the CD4 or CD8 identity of scalp clones could be inferred. TCRdb holds this immuneACCESS table with in-frame rearrangements only. Some clones are missing; in checked studies, unresolved V genes explain under half, and the rest has no known cause. The V and J calls and clone size were taken over from that table, and D and trimming were inferred from the DNA. This sample has some 180,000 clones in its table, and roughly three fifths of those were observed once. The ten most abundant clones make up nearly 5% of the sample.

The source of this sequence is a human donor in good health. This chain joins TRBV4-1 to TRBJ1-2; the D gene is possibly TRBD1, with 6 bases matching. Source material: CD8+ T cells sorted from blood. For the CDR3, the sequence is CASSLHTGSQGYTF. The base sequence is TGCGCCAGCAGCCTACACACAGGGTCTCAGGGCTACACCTTC.